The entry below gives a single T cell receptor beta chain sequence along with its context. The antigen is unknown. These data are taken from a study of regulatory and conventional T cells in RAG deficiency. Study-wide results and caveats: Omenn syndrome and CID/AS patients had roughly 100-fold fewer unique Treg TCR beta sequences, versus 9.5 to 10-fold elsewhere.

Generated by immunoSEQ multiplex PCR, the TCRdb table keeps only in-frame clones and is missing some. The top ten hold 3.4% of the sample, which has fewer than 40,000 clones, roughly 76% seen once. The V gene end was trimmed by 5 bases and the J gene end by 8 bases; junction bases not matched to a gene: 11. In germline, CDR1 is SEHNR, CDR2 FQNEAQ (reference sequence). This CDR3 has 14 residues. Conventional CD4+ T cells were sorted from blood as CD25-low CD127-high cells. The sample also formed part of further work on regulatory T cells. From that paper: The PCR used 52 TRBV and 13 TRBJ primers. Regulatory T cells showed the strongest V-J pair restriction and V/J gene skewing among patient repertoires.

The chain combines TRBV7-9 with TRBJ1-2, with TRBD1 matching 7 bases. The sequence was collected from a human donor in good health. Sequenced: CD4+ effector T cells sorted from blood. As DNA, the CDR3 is TGTGCCAGCAGCCTTCGACAGGGAGCGGTCGGCTACACCTTC. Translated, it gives CASSLRQGAVGYTF.